These T cell receptor beta chains were read from a single sample in a study of T-cell reconstitution after alpha-beta-depleted transplantation in children. Using its own MiXCR run on the PCR reads, TCRdb lists one record per CDR3 protein. The data show hundreds of thousands of distinct CDR3 sequences, roughly a quarter seen once. Here the sequenced sample was PBMCs, mostly from graft donor cells, taken 360 days after TCRalphabeta/CD19-depleted stem cell transplant. Receptor source: a female patient between 2 and 10 years old who had a stem cell transplant for congenital amegakaryocytic thrombocytopenia, so the T cells may come from the graft donor. CDR3s include the opening cysteine and the closing phenylalanine or tryptophan. D genes are given only for firm matches. Only part of the rows carry a size: once, few, many, or a class if the clone is expanded.

few,TRBV12-3/TRBV12-4,TRBJ1-1,.,TGTGCCAGCAGTTGGGAAAGAAATGCTTTCTTT,CASSWERNAFF
.,TRBV6-4,TRBJ2-2,TRBD2,TGTGCCAGCAGTGACCCGTACCCAGGGACTAGCGGGAGGGCCCGCGACACCGGGGAGCTGTTTTTT,CASSDPYPGTSGRARDTGELFF
few,TRBV7-9,TRBJ2-3,TRBD2,TGTGCCAGCAGCCTCTTGGGACTAGCGAGGGGAGATACGCAGTATTTT,CASSLLGLARGDTQYF
.,TRBV7-6,TRBJ2-7,TRBD2,TGTGCCAGCAGCTTAGAACCGACTAGCGCTATTGACAGGCAGTACTTC,CASSLEPTSAIDRQYF
.,TRBV28,TRBJ2-5,TRBD2,TGTGCCAGCAGTTTATCGGCTAGCGGGAGAGAGACCCAGTACTTC,CASSLSASGRETQYF
.,TRBV29-1,TRBJ2-1,TRBD2,TGCAGCGTTGACGAACCGACGACTAGCGGGAGGGGTCCCTACAATGAGCAGTTCTTC,CSVDEPTTSGRGPYNEQFF
.,TRBV2,TRBJ2-3,.,TGTGCCAGCAGTAGTGAACAGTTCACAGATACGCAGTATTTT,CASSSEQFTDTQYF
.,TRBV5-1,TRBJ2-5,TRBD1,TGCGCCAGCAGCCCCCGACAGGGTTTGGAGACCCAGTACTTC,CASSPRQGLETQYF
few,TRBV28,TRBJ2-1,TRBD1,TGTGCCAGCAGTTGGGGACAGCAATACAATGATGGGCAGTTCTTC,CASSWGQQYNDGQFF
many,TRBV30,TRBJ1-5,.,TGTGCCTGGGGTCGACCGATAAGTGGTAGCAATCAGCCCCAGCATTTT,CAWGRPISGSNQPQHF
.,TRBV6-2/TRBV6-3,TRBJ1-1,TRBD1,TGTGCCAGCAGTTATACAGGGGCGACTGAAGCTTTCTTT,CASSYTGATEAFF
many,TRBV11-1,TRBJ2-1,.,TGTGCCAGCAGCTTCCGAGGCTTCACTTTCCCTTCCAATGAGCAGTTCTTC,CASSFRGFTFPSNEQFF
.,TRBV11-2,TRBJ2-1,TRBD2,TGTGCCAGCAGCTTAGTCGCTAGCGGGGGGGGCGATGAGCAGTTCTTC,CASSLVASGGGDEQFF
.,TRBV6-2/TRBV6-3,TRBJ1-5,.,TGTGCCAGCACCTCACCCCACGGTCGGCAGGGAGAGGATTATAGCAATCAGCCCCAGCATTTT,CASTSPHGRQGEDYSNQPQHF
few,TRBV11-3,TRBJ2-1,.,TGTGCCAGCAGCTTAGGTTCCCCCCCTTACAATGAGCAGTTCTTC,CASSLGSPPYNEQFF
.,TRBV20-1,TRBJ2-7,TRBD2,TGCAGTGCTAGATCCAGCGGGAGGGCGTCGAACGAGCAGTACTTC,CSARSSGRASNEQYF
.,TRBV12-3/TRBV12-4,TRBJ2-7,.,TGTGCCAGCAGCCCATCGACGGCGGCCGAGCAGTACTTC,CASSPSTAAEQYF
many,TRBV4-1,TRBJ2-2,.,TGCGCCAGCAGCCGCCCGGGGAACACCGGGGAGCTGTTTTTT,CASSRPGNTGELFF
.,TRBV7-3,TRBJ2-1,.,TGTGCCAGCAGCTTTTCAGGGCCGGCCTACAATGAGCAGTTCTTC,CASSFSGPAYNEQFF
many,TRBV10-3,TRBJ1-3,.,TGTGCCATCAGTGAAGGTGGAAACCGGTATTTT,CAISEGGNRYF
few,TRBV7-2,TRBJ1-4,.,TGTGCCAGCAGACCGACAGGCGGAGGTGAAAAACTGTTTTTT,CASRPTGGGEKLFF
.,TRBV5-5,TRBJ2-4,TRBD2,TGTGCCAGCAGCTTGCTGGGACTAGTATCTCGAAACATTCAGTACTTC,CASSLLGLVSRNIQYF
few,TRBV25-1,TRBJ1-4,.,TGTGCCAGCAGTGAATTGAGGGGGAAACTGTTTTTT,CASSELRGKLFF
once,TRBV6-5,TRBJ2-7,TRBD1,TGTGCCAGCAGTTACGGGACAGGGGCCTGGGAGCAGTACTTC,CASSYGTGAWEQYF
.,TRBV4-1,TRBJ2-2,.,TGCGCCAGCAGCCAAGGGCGACAGAACACCGGGGAGCTGTTTTTT,CASSQGRQNTGELFF
.,TRBV12-3/TRBV12-4,TRBJ2-3,TRBD2,TGTGCCAGCGTCGAAGAGCGGGGGGGTCGCACAGATACGCAGTATTTT,CASVEERGGRTDTQYF
.,TRBV6-4,TRBJ2-2,.,TGTGCCAGCAGGAACGGTGTCGGGGAGCTGTTTTTT,CASRNGVGELFF
few,TRBV9,TRBJ1-1,.,TGTGCCAGCAGCGTCGGGACGGTGAACACTGAAGCTTTCTTT,CASSVGTVNTEAFF
.,TRBV6-5,TRBJ2-2,TRBD1,TGTGCCAGCAGGCCCGGGACAGGGGGTTTGGGACTAGCCAGCAACACCGGGGAGCTGTTTTTT,CASRPGTGGLGLASNTGELFF
.,TRBV20-1,TRBJ2-7,TRBD1,TGCAGTGCTTCTAAGGACAGGGGAGGGAACGAGCAGTACTTC,CSASKDRGGNEQYF
.,TRBV12-3/TRBV12-4,TRBJ2-1,.,TGTGCCAGCAGCCCCGGCGAGGGAGGTGAGCAGTTCTTC,CASSPGEGGEQFF
.,TRBV28,TRBJ2-3,TRBD2,TGTGCCAGCAGTTTGGGACTAGCGGGGGCGTCAAGCACAGATACGCAGTATTTT,CASSLGLAGASSTDTQYF